Below, 8 T cell receptor beta chains from the same sample are listed, as sequenced in a study of CXCR3-negative and CXCR3-positive naive CD8 T cells. Points from the study as a whole: More hydrophobic TRB CDR3s occurred in CXCR3-positive than in CXCR3-negative naive cells.

The method, 5' RACE with UMI labels, was used to prepare the TRB cDNA libraries. TCRdb reprocessed the 5' RACE reads and stores each CDR3 protein as one record, lacking DNA. This sample contains tens of thousands of distinct CDR3 sequences. No antigen has been identified for these receptors. The specimen was naive CXCR3+ CD8+ T cells from blood. The subset was: CD45RO-CCR7+CD27+CD95- naive CD8+ T cells expressing CXCR3 (TNR3+). These receptors originate from a human donor in good health. Some clones in this sample may be carry-over from other donors' samples.

The chain is built from TRBV28 and TRBJ2-1; the D gene TCRdb calls, TRBD2, cannot be checked with no DNA. The CDR3 sequence is 14 residues long. CDR1 is MDHEN and CDR2 is SYDVKM in the germline V gene. CDR3 loop: CARSSLRRVNEQFF.

The chain recombines TRBV9 with TRBJ2-1; TCRdb indicates TRBD1, and absent DNA this call remains unverified. CDR1 and CDR2 (germline): SGDLS, YYNGEE. The CDR3 has 14 residues. CDR3 loop: CASSVPGTASEQFF.

This rearrangement joins TRBV7-9 to TRBJ1-1; TCRdb's assignment of TRBD1 cannot be checked, as there is no DNA. The germline gives CDR1 SEHNR, CDR2 FQNEAQ (reference sequence). CDR3 size: 15 residues. CDR3 sequence: CASSPVGQENTEAFF.

The J gene is TRBJ2-7, the V gene TRBV12-3 or TRBV12-4. This CDR3 region has 12 residues. The CDR3 loop is CASRQDSYEQYF.

This CDR3 is CASSLEAYTGELFF. J is TRBJ2-2 and V is TRBV18. CDR1 KGHSH and CDR2 LQKENI come from the germline V gene. The CDR3 consists of 14 residues.

This chain joins TRBV7-9 and TRBJ1-5; the TCRdb D gene call, TRBD1, has no DNA to confirm it. Germline assignment: CDR1 SEHNR and CDR2 FQNEAQ (reference sequence). This CDR3 spans 15 amino acids. Here the CDR3 reads CASSRGGRDNQPQHF. Based on the CDR3 plus reference TRBV7-9 and TRBJ1-5, the full variable domain is DTGVSQNPRHKITKRGQNVTFRCDPISEHNRLYWYRQTLGQGPEFLTYFQNEAQLEKSRLLSDRFSAERPKGSFSTLEIQRTEQGDSAMYLCASSRGGRDNQPQHFGDGTRLSIL.

The chain joins TRBV20-1 to TRBJ2-3; TCRdb indicates TRBD2, and absent DNA this call remains unverified. From germline, CDR1 is DFQATT and CDR2 SNEGSKA (reference sequence). This CDR3 is built from 17 residues. CDR3 amino acids: CSARGETSGDYTDTQYF.

The chain has TRBV10-3 and TRBJ2-1. The CDR3 is made up of 13 amino acids. Germline lookup yields CDR1 ENHRY and CDR2 SYGVKD. The CDR3 here is CATGVGTSDEQFF.